This T cell receptor (beta chain) was found in a study of T cell repertoires in cytomegalovirus infection (dated by TCRdb to between 2018 and 2020). Background for the entire study: The HLA type of each donor mattered for the analysis, because public TCR beta signatures pointed to carriage of CMV infection along with the matching HLA type.

Sequenced on an Illumina HiSeq 1500. The public reads were reanalyzed by TCRdb: fastp trimming at Q25, MiXCR alignment, in-frame beta chains only. Rows are combined by CDR3 protein, so each entry shows the most common genes and DNA. This sample gives about 260,000 distinct CDR3 sequences in total; roughly 9.1% of them show up just once. In total, the top ten clones hold about 14% of the sample. Measured from the cysteine to the phenylalanine, the CDR3 is 14 residues long. Only CDR3 DNA is held: 42 bases, read in frame from base 1. The germline ends are 11 bases apart after V is trimmed by 3 bases and J by 2 bases. The germline V gene (reference sequence) yields SEHNR for CDR1 and FQNEAQ for CDR2. On the study overall, not on this receptor specifically: The ex vivo response was dominated by HLA-C-restricted CMV-specific TCR beta clonotypes, and the single most frequent clonotype in two of eight donors was supplied by these HLA-C-restricted clonotypes. In both this cohort and an independent cohort of 352 donors, the cumulative frequency of public TCR beta family members distinguished carriers of CMV infection plus the relevant HLA type.

This clonotype has more than one count but fewer than ten. What antigen it recognizes has not been identified. No base qualities exist here, and no much larger clone lies one base off it. The sequenced sample was PBMCs. The sequence was obtained from a human donor in good health (CMV status not recorded). Some clones in this sample may be carry-over from other donors' samples. The sequence joins TRBV7-9 to TRBJ2-7, with the D gene tentatively TRBD1 or TRBD2, based on 5 matching bases in each. The DNA is TGTGCCAGCAGCTTGGGACGCAAACCCTACGAGCAGTACTTC. This gives the protein CASSLGRKPYEQYF.